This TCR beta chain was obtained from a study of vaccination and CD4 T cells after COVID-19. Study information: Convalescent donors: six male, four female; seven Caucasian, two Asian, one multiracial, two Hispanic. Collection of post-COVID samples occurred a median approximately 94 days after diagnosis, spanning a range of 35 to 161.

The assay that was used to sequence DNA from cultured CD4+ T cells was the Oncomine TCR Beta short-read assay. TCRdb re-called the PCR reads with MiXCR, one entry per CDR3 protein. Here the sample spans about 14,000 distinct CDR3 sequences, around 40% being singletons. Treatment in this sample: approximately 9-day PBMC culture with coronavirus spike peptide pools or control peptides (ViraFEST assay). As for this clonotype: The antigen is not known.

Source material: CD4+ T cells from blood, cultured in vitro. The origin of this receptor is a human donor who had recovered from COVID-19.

CDR3 sequence reads: CSAQTGGTGVNQPQHF. The CDR3 nucleotides are TGCAGTGCCCAAACCGGCGGGACAGGGGTTAATCAGCCCCAGCATTTT. The V gene is TRBV20-1, the J gene TRBJ1-5; 10 bases match TRBD1. CDR1 and CDR2 (germline): DFQATT, SNEGSKA (reference sequence). This CDR3 is 16 amino acids long. The V gene end was trimmed by 6 bases and the J gene end by 4 bases; junction bases not matched to a gene: 12.